Presented here are 10 T cell receptor beta chains from one specimen sequenced in a study of CD8 T cells in Susac syndrome. When the RNA was reverse transcribed, random hexamers were used with an input of roughly 0.5 to 1 ug. TCRdb fed the immunoSEQ multiplex PCR reads into MiXCR, producing one record per CDR3 protein. This repertoire shows about 200,000 distinct CDR3 sequences, 85% to 95% found once; its top ten account for roughly 0.1%. The sequencing sample was made of CD4+ T cells from PBMCs. These receptors came from a human donor in good health.

The chain is built from TRBV12-3 or TRBV12-4 and TRBJ1-5; tentative D call: TRBD1 (6 bases). Trimming took 5 bases from V and 9 from J, leaving 14 bases between them. This CDR3 region has 13 residues. The CDR3 loop reads CASSPSLRGPQHF. The CDR3 DNA is TGTGCCAGCAGTCCTTCCCTCAGGGGGCCCCAGCATTTT.

This chain links TRBV4-1 with TRBJ2-7; D perhaps matches TRBD1 (6 bases). Germline CDR1 and CDR2: MGHRA and YSYEKL. V shed 4 bases and J shed 5 bases, with 18 bases lying between them. The CDR3 is 15 amino acids. Here the CDR3 reads CASSPLGQGSNEQYF. In DNA form, the CDR3 reads TGCGCCAGCAGCCCTCTCGGTCAGGGGTCCAACGAGCAGTACTTC.

V is TRBV7-3 and J is TRBJ2-1; D remains ambiguous. V was trimmed by 5 bases and J by 2 bases, leaving 13 bases between them. The CDR3 is 15 residues long. The germline V gene has CDR1 SGHTA and CDR2 FQGTGA. The CDR3 DNA reads TGTGCCAGCAGCCCTCTACGAGCGACCTACAATGAGCAGTTCTTC. Translation: CASSPLRATYNEQFF.

V gene TRBV9 combines with J gene TRBJ2-4; D is perhaps TRBD1 (6 bases). The V gene's germline CDR1 is SGDLS and CDR2 YYNGEE. CDR3 length: 13 amino acids. Trimming left V 2 bases short and J 9 bases short, with 12 bases between. The CDR3 DNA reads TGTGCCAGCAGCGTGGAGGCAGGGGCCATTCAGTACTTC. Translating it yields CASSVEAGAIQYF.

The chain employs TRBV20-1 and TRBJ2-4; possibly TRBD1 for D (6 bases). The germline CDR1 and CDR2 sequences are DFQATT and SNEGSKA (reference sequence). With 1 base removed from V and 9 bases from J, the gap between germline ends came to 13 bases. The CDR3 contains 13 residues. DNA of the CDR3: TGCAGTGCTAGAGTGTTCAGGGGATCCATTCAGTACTTC. It specifies CSARVFRGSIQYF.

The sample holds one count of this clonotype. The rearrangement joins TRBV27 to TRBJ1-2, with D unresolved. The CDR3 is made up of 14 amino acids. Per the germline V gene, CDR1 is MNHEY and CDR2 is SMNVEV (reference sequence). The germline V and J ends were trimmed by 8 bases and 8 bases, with 21 bases remaining between them. Here the CDR3 reads CASGERTPLGGYTF. The CDR3 DNA is TGTGCCAGCGGTGAGCGGACTCCCCTGGGGGGCTACACCTTC.

This chain joins TRBV5-4 and TRBJ2-5, with 10 bases fitting TRBD1. The V gene's germline CDR1 is SGHNT and CDR2 YYREEE (reference sequence). The V gene end was trimmed by 4 bases and the J gene end by 1 base; junction bases not matched to a gene: 10. The CDR3 loop spans 17 amino acids. The DNA for the CDR3 is TGTGCCAGCAGCCCGGGGGGGACAGGGGTGATCCAAGAGACCCAGTACTTC. Amino acids: CASSPGGTGVIQETQYF.

This chain connects TRBV5-4 to TRBJ2-2, with a tentative D call TRBD2 (5 bases). The CDR3 spans 15 residues. V was trimmed by 5 bases and J by 0 bases, leaving 11 bases between them. Germline values: CDR1 SGHNT, CDR2 YYREEE (reference sequence). This CDR3 reads CASRPGNANTGELFF. The DNA of the CDR3 is TGTGCCAGCAGACCCGGGAACGCGAACACCGGGGAGCTGTTTTTT.

The V call is TRBV20-1, the J call TRBJ1-1; maybe TRBD1 (5 bases). Per the germline V gene, CDR1 is DFQATT and CDR2 is SNEGSKA (reference sequence). V lost 6 bases and J lost 4, with 15 bases in between. The CDR3 is 13 residues long. CDR3 in amino acids: CSASGPPGTEAFF. CDR3 DNA: TGCAGTGCCTCGGGACCCCCGGGCACTGAAGCTTTCTTT.

The chain is built from TRBV25-1 and TRBJ2-7, with D possibly matching TRBD1 (5 bases). The germline V gene encodes CDR1 MGHDK and CDR2 SYGVNS. This CDR3 has 14 amino acids. V was pared by 1 base and J by 3 bases, with 10 bases between. The CDR3: CASSESKGNYEQYF. CDR3 DNA: TGTGCCAGCAGTGAATCGAAGGGGAACTACGAGCAGTACTTC.